What follows describes a single T cell receptor beta chain. No cognate antigen has been identified for it. Base qualities were left out, and no much larger clone turns up one base away. Participants in the prospective study were aged roughly 18 to 90 years, lived in some 24 United States geographic areas, and enrolled through a virtual design. To assign participants to cohorts, the prospective study relied on clinical history that participants themselves reported in a screening survey and a study questionnaire. In the prospective study, whole blood, serum and a nasopharyngeal or oropharyngeal swab were collected from each participant by mobile phlebotomists. Additional blood draws and questionnaires over a 2-month period could optionally be provided by prospective study participants. Before DNA extraction, blood samples from the prospective study were shipped at room temperature or frozen. This sample is part of a study of blood T cell repertoires in COVID-19 (TCRdb year 2020). A note on the overall study: Collaborator samples came from the United States, Italy and Spain and covered acute and convalescent phases of COVID-19. Samples came from the ongoing ImmuneRACE study (first 160 participants) plus 1,254 subjects from 6 global collaborators. Subjects who had been exposed to COVID-19, were actively infected with it, or had recovered from it provided the deeply sampled blood TCRbeta repertoires that made up the dataset. Where HLA class I and class II types were available, the types were taken from metadata supplied by the sample provider, not from assay-based typing. The repertoires were released in a freely available public database intended as a resource for research on the immune response to SARS-CoV-2. The prospective study material was composed of cDNA or gDNA derived from T cells, B-cell-depleted T cells, or PBMCs. The sample metadata nearly always contained a de-identified subject ID, COVID-19 status, age in years and sex. The paper's findings and limits, for the study overall: The amount of clinical and demographic metadata varied by source and participant and was provided uncurated.

The immunoSEQ Assay, a bias-controlled multiplex PCR, was used to amplify TCRbeta CDR3 regions from genomic DNA. Turning to the authors' computational methods: The number of nucleated cells in each sample was estimated from the amplification of reference gene primers within the assay. To quantify the absolute abundance of each unique TCRbeta CDR3 rearrangement, sequence reads were collapsed and filtered. Productive Simpson clonality was computed per sample as the square root of Simpson's diversity index over productive rearrangements. TCRdb carries this immuneACCESS record with in-frame sequences only. Its versions omit some clonotypes, under half of them owing to an unresolved V gene in the studies checked, with the rest unexplained. V, J and clone size were drawn from that table, and D and trimming were deduced from the DNA. Across this sample there are about 160,000 clones, with about 85% seen only once. Clones ranked in the top ten supply about 6% of the sample.

The sequence was collected from a woman in her 40s with acute COVID-19. Sequenced material: PBMCs or T cells enriched from blood (not recorded which).

DNA sequence: TGCAGCGTCGCAGGGGCAGATCGCACAGATACGCAGTATTTT. It translates to CSVAGADRTDTQYF. The sequence joins TRBV29-1 to TRBJ2-3; a tentative D match to TRBD1 spans 6 bases. The CDR3 contains 14 residues, cysteine and phenylalanine counted. Only CDR3 DNA is held: 42 bases, read in frame from base 1. For CDR1 and CDR2, the germline V gene lists SQVTM and ANQGSEA. V is cut by 6 bases and J by 1 base, and the space between the germline ends is 14 bases.